Presented here are 19 T cell receptor beta chains from one specimen sequenced in a study of blood T cell repertoires in COVID-19. TCRdb's table, derived via immunoSEQ multiplex PCR, lists solely in-frame clones and lacks some. The sample carries about 210,000 clones, less than 85% recorded once. Sequenced: PBMCs or T cells enriched from blood (not recorded which). These receptors came from a man between 40 and 49 years old who had recovered from COVID-19.

The V and J genes are TRBV27 and TRBJ2-6; 9 nucleotides match TRBD1. V was pared by 4 bases and J by 0 bases, with 10 bases of the junction left unmatched. CDR3 length: 19 residues. CDR1 and CDR2 (germline): MNHEY, SMNVEV (reference sequence). The CDR3 reads CASSSIPGQGNSGANVLTF. Here the CDR3 DNA reads TGTGCCAGCAGTTCCATACCGGGACAGGGTAACTCTGGGGCCAACGTCCTGACTTTC. The whole variable domain, remainder taken from reference TRBV27 and TRBJ2-6, is EAQVTQNPRYLITVTGKKLTVTCSQNMNHEYMSWYRQDPGLGLRQIYYSMNVEVTDKGDVPEGYKVSRKEKRNFPLILESPSPNQTSLYFCASSSIPGQGNSGANVLTFGAGSRLTVL.

V gene TRBV10-2 combines with J gene TRBJ2-7; TRBD2 matches at 7 bases. V trimming: 0 bases; J trimming: 2 bases; junction bases outside the gene matches: 19. The CDR3 covers 20 residues. Germline V CDR1 and CDR2: WSHSY, SAAADI. The CDR3 coding sequence is TGCGCCAGCAGTGAGTCGAGAAGGGGAGGGCTGACTAGCTCGGCCTACGAGCAGTACTTC. Residues: CASSESRRGGLTSSAYEQYF.

V and J are TRBV30 and TRBJ2-7, with D unresolved. The CDR3 covers 11 residues. Germline-derived CDR1 and CDR2 are GTSNPN and SVGIG (reference sequence). The V end lost 3 bases, the J end lost 4 bases, and 7 bases lay between the germline ends. The CDR3 sequence is CAWRTRYEQYF. The CDR3 DNA is TGTGCCTGGAGGACGAGGTACGAGCAGTACTTC.

This clone was detected once. The V and J genes are TRBV5-4 and TRBJ1-1; the D gene is possibly TRBD1 (5 bases). From germline, CDR1 is SGHNT and CDR2 YYREEE (reference sequence). This CDR3 has 12 amino acids. V shed 10 bases and J shed 4 bases, with 14 bases lying between them. The CDR3 coding sequence is TGTGCCGGCCGAGATAGGGGCACTGAAGCTTTCTTT. Translating gives CAGRDRGTEAFF.

This chain connects TRBV5-4 to TRBJ2-3; possible D gene TRBD1, 6 bases. This CDR3 contains 14 residues. From germline, CDR1 is SGHNT and CDR2 YYREEE (reference sequence). Trimming cost V 3 bases and J 7 bases, with 15 bases left between them. This chain's CDR3 is CASSSTGFRYTQYF. CDR3 in DNA: TGTGCCAGCAGCTCTACAGGGTTTCGATATACGCAGTATTTT.

The V and J genes are TRBV20-1 and TRBJ2-7; 8 bases align to TRBD1. The CDR3 runs to 15 residues. The V gene's germline CDR1 is DFQATT and CDR2 SNEGSKA (reference sequence). V lost 3 bases and J lost 5; bases outside the gene matches: 12. This CDR3 reads CSASPGGFSLDEQYF. The CDR3 DNA sequence: TGCAGTGCTAGTCCAGGGGGCTTTAGTTTAGACGAGCAGTACTTC.

J is TRBJ2-1 and V is TRBV24-1; the match to TRBD2 covers 9 bases. CDR1 is KGHDR, CDR2 SFDVKD, per germline. The CDR3 runs 17 residues. Trimming at V came to 0 bases and at J to 2 bases, leaving 4 bases not matched to a gene. CDR3 DNA sequence: TGTGCCACCAGTGATTTGCAAGGCGGGAGGGCCTACAATGAGCAGTTCTTC. Residues: CATSDLQGGRAYNEQFF.

The chain links TRBV2 to TRBJ2-7; unclear D gene. The CDR3 length is 13 residues. Deletions cut 10 bases from V and 2 bases from J, with 15 bases between. Germline values: CDR1 SNHLY, CDR2 FYNNEI. CDR3 residues: CATRDGDAYEQYF. Written as DNA, the CDR3 is TGTGCCACCCGCGACGGAGATGCCTACGAGCAGTACTTC.

This chain links TRBV6-1 with TRBJ1-4; the D gene is possibly TRBD1 (6 bases). This CDR3 spans 15 amino acids. Germline assignment: CDR1 MNHNS and CDR2 SASEGT. V was clipped by 0 bases and J by 6 bases, with 11 bases between them. Here the CDR3 reads CASSEARGIDEKLFF. The CDR3 bases are TGTGCCAGCAGTGAAGCGAGGGGGATTGATGAAAAACTGTTTTTT.

V usage is TRBV6-5 and J usage is TRBJ2-7; D perhaps matches TRBD2 (6 bases). Trimming removed 2 bases at V and 7 bases at J, with 18 bases between. Germline V CDR1 and CDR2: MNHEY, SVGAGI. CDR3 length: 15 residues. In DNA, the CDR3 is TGTGCCAGCAGTTACCGGGCTGAGACGGGGAGGGAGCAGTACTTC. This gives the protein CASSYRAETGREQYF.

The chain couples TRBV2 to TRBJ1-2, with D possibly being TRBD1 (5 bases). The CDR3 has 17 residues. The V end was cut by 0 bases, the J end by 3 bases, with 17 bases between. Germline V gene data show CDR1 as SNHLY and CDR2 as FYNNEI. The CDR3 DNA reads TGTGCCAGCAGTGAAGCGATGGGTAAGGGACTGCACTATGGCTACACCTTC. As protein: CASSEAMGKGLHYGYTF.

The chain couples TRBV19 to TRBJ1-2, with a tentative D call TRBD1 (6 bases). Germline V lookup: CDR1 LNHDA, CDR2 SQIVND (reference sequence). V lost 3 bases, J lost 5 bases, and 16 bases lay in between. The length of the CDR3 is 15 residues. The CDR3 coding sequence is TGTGCCAGTAGTATTACAGGGTTGACGGGGTATGGCTACACCTTC. It translates to CASSITGLTGYGYTF.

The chain recombines TRBV5-1 with TRBJ2-1; possibly TRBD1 for D (5 bases). Germline assignment: CDR1 SGHRS and CDR2 YFSETQ. The CDR3 consists of 16 residues. Between the trimmed V and J ends, which lost 0 bases and 4 bases, there was a span of 14 bases. The DNA for the CDR3 is TGCGCCAGCAGCTTGGCCTTAGGCAGGGAATACAATGAGCAGTTCTTC. It encodes CASSLALGREYNEQFF. The complete variable domain, with remaining parts taken from reference TRBV5-1 and TRBJ2-1, reads KAGVTQTPRYLIKTRGQQVTLSCSPISGHRSVSWYQQTPGQGLQFLFEYFSETQRNKGNFPGRFSGRQFSNSRSEMNVSTLELGDSALYLCASSLALGREYNEQFFGPGTRLTVL.

The J gene is TRBJ1-5, the V gene TRBV7-8, with D tentatively TRBD1 (5 bases). V lost 4 bases and J lost 4, with 14 bases in between. The CDR3 contains 15 residues. In germline, CDR1 is SGHVS, CDR2 FQNEAQ. The CDR3 sequence is CASSYAPDRNQPQHF. Here the CDR3 DNA reads TGTGCCAGCAGCTACGCGCCTGACAGAAATCAGCCCCAGCATTTT.

This chain connects TRBV18 to TRBJ2-7; 7 nucleotides align to TRBD1. The ends lost 0 bases at V and 7 bases at J; junction bases unmatched: 3. The germline gives CDR1 KGHSH, CDR2 LQKENI. This CDR3 region has 13 residues. The CDR3, as DNA: TGTGCCAGCTCACCACCGGACAGGCCGGAGCAGTACTTC. This codes for CASSPPDRPEQYF.

The rearrangement joins TRBV24-1 to TRBJ1-5; D gene ambiguous. In germline, CDR1 is KGHDR, CDR2 SFDVKD. V dropped 7 bases and J dropped 6 bases, with 12 bases sitting between them. The CDR3 length is 13 residues. CDR3 region: CATSGGGSQPQHF. The CDR3 DNA follows: TGTGCCACCAGCGGTGGAGGGAGTCAGCCCCAGCATTTT.

The gene calls are TRBV7-9 and TRBJ2-1; the match to TRBD2 covers 13 bases. The germline V gene encodes CDR1 SEHNR and CDR2 FQNEAQ (reference sequence). This CDR3 spans 18 amino acids. The V segment lost 2 bases and the J segment 5 bases; nucleotides outside the gene matches: 9. The CDR3 DNA reads as TGTGCCAGCAGCTTAACTAGCGGGAGGGCCAGGGGGGACAATGAGCAGTTCTTC. Translation gives CASSLTSGRARGDNEQFF. The complete variable domain, with remaining parts taken from reference TRBV7-9 and TRBJ2-1, reads DTGVSQNPRHKITKRGQNVTFRCDPISEHNRLYWYRQTLGQGPEFLTYFQNEAQLEKSRLLSDRFSAERPKGSFSTLEIQRTEQGDSAMYLCASSLTSGRARGDNEQFFGPGTRLTVL.

The chain is built from TRBV4-1 and TRBJ2-7; 9 bases match TRBD1. Germline lookup yields CDR1 MGHRA and CDR2 YSYEKL. The CDR3 consists of 14 residues. J was trimmed by 2 bases and V by 3 bases; bases with no gene match: 2. The CDR3 region has the DNA TGCGCCAGCAGCCAGGGACAGGGAACCTACGAGCAGTACTTC. It yields the protein CASSQGQGTYEQYF.

A word on this clone: One end of the junction varies from germline; a read error may be responsible. The chain has TRBV12-5 and TRBJ2-1, with unresolved D. CDR3 length equals 11 residues. Germline V CDR1 and CDR2: LGHNT, FRNRAP. The DNA for the CDR3 is TGTGCTAGTGGTCACGAGTTGGGCTGGCTCTTC. It specifies CASGHELGWLF.